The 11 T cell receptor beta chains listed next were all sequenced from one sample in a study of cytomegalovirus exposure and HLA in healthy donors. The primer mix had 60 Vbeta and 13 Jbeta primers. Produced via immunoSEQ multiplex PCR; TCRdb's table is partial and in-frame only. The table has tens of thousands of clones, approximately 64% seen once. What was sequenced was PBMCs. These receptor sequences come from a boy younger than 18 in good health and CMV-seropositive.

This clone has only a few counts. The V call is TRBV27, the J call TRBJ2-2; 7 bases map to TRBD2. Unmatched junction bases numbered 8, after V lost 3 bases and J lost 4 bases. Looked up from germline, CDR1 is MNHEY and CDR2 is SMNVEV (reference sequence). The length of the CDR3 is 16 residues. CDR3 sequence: CASSFLAGVGTGELFF. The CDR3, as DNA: TGTGCCAGCAGTTTTCTGGCGGGAGTAGGCACCGGGGAGCTGTTTTTT.

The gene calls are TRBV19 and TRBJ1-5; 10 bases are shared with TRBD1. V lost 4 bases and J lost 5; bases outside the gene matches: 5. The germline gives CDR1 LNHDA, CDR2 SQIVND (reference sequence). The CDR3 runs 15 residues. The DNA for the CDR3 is TGTGCCAGTAGTACCCGACAGGGGGCTGATCAGCCCCAGCATTTT. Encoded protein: CASSTRQGADQPQHF. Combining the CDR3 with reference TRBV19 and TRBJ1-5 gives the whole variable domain DGGITQSPKYLFRKEGQNVTLSCEQNLNHDAMYWYRQDPGQGLRLIYYSQIVNDFQKGDIAEGYSVSREKKESFPLTVTSAQKNPTAFYLCASSTRQGADQPQHFGDGTRLSIL.

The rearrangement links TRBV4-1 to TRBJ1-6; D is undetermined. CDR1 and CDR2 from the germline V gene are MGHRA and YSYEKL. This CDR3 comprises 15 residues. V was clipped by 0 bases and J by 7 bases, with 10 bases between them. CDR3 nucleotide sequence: TGCGCCAGCAGCCAAGATTTGGGCGTAAATTCACCCCTCCACTTT. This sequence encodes CASSQDLGVNSPLHF.

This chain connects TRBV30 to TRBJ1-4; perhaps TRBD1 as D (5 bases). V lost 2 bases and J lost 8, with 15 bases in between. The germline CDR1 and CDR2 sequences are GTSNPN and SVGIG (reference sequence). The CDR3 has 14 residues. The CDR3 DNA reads TGTGCCTGGAGTCCGGGGGGGGGAGGCGAAAAACTGTTTTTT. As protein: CAWSPGGGGEKLFF.

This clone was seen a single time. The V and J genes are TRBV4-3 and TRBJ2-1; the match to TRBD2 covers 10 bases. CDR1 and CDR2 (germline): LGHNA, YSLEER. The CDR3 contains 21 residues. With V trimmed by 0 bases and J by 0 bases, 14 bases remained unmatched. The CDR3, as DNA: TGCGCCAGCAGCCAAGATGGTGCTAGCGGGAGAGCCGCGTCCTCCTACAATGAGCAGTTCTTC. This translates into CASSQDGASGRAASSYNEQFF.

For the CDR3, the DNA is TGTGCCATCAGTGAGGGTCCAGCGGGAGCAGGTGAGCAGTTCTTC. Protein product: CAISEGPAGAGEQFF. The J gene is TRBJ2-1, the V gene TRBV10-3, with 8 bases identical to TRBD2. CDR1 and CDR2 (germline): ENHRY, SYGVKD. The CDR3 totals 15 residues. Germline trimming cut 2 bases from V and 9 bases from J; bases unmatched to any gene: 9.

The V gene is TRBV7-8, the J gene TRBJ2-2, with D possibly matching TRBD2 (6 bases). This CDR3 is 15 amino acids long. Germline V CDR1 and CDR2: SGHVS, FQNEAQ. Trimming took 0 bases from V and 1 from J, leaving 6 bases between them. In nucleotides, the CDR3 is TGTGCCAGCAGCTTAGCGGGGGGGAACACCGGGGAGCTGTTTTTT. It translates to CASSLAGGNTGELFF. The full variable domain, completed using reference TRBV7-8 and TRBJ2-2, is GAGVSQSPRYKVAKRGQDVALRCDPISGHVSLFWYQQALGQGPEFLTYFQNEAQLDKSGLPSDRFFAERPEGSVSTLKIQRTQQEDSAVYLCASSLAGGNTGELFFGEGSRLTVL.

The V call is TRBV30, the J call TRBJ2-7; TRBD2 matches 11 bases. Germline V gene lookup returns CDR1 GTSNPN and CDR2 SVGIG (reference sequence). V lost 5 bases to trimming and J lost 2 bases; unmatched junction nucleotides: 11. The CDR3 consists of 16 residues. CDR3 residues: CAWARQLAGVPYEQYF. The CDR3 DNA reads TGTGCCTGGGCCCGGCAACTAGCGGGAGTCCCCTACGAGCAGTACTTC.

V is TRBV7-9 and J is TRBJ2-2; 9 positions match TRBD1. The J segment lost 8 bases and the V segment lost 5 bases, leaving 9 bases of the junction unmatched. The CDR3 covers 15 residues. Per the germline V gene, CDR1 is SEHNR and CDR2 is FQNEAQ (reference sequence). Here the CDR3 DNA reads TGTGCCAGCAGCCGATTACAGGGGGCTACGGGGGAGCTGTTTTTT. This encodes CASSRLQGATGELFF.

CDR3 sequence reads: CSVEDHETGVIYGYTF. CDR3 in DNA: TGCAGCGTTGAAGATCATGAGACAGGGGTTATCTATGGCTACACCTTC. This chain links TRBV29-1 with TRBJ1-2; 8 nucleotides match TRBD1. Trimming cost V 0 bases and J 4 bases; bases outside gene matches: 10. The germline CDR1 and CDR2 sequences are SQVTM and ANQGSEA. The CDR3 length is 16 residues.

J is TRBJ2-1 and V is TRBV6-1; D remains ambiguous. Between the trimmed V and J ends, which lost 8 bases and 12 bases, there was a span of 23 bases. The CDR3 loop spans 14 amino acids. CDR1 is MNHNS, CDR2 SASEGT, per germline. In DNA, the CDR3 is TGTGCCAGCGCCGTACCCCGACAACCCAGTTGGCAGTTCTTC. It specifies CASAVPRQPSWQFF.